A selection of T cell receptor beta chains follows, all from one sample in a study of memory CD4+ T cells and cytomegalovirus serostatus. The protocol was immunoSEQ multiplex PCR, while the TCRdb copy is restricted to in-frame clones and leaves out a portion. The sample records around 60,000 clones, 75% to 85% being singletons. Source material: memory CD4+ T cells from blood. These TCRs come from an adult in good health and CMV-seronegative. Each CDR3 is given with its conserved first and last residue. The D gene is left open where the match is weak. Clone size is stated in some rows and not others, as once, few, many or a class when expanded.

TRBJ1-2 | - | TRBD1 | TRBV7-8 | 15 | TGTGCCAGCAGCTTAGAGACAGGGGGCTTCTATGGCTACACCTTC | CASSLETGGFYGYTF
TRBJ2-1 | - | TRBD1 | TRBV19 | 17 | TGTGCCAGTAGTATAGCGGGCGTTGGGACAGGGGTCAATGAGCAGTTCTTC | CASSIAGVGTGVNEQFF
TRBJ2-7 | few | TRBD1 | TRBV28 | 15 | TGTGCCAGCAGTTTAGCGGGACAGGGTACCTACGAGCAGTACTTC | CASSLAGQGTYEQYF
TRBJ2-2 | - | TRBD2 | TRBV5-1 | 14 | TGCGCCAGCAGCATAGGACTAGCTGGCGGGGAGCTGTTTTTT | CASSIGLAGGELFF
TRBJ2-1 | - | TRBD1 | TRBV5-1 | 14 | TGCGCCAGCAGCTTGAACAGGGGATCCAATGAGCAGTTCTTC | CASSLNRGSNEQFF
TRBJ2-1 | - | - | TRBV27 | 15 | TGTGCCAGCAGTCCTGCAGGGGTTAGGGGCAATGAGCAGTTCTTC | CASSPAGVRGNEQFF
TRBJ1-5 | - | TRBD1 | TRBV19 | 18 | TGTGCCAGTAGTACCCCAAGGGGGACAGGGGGCCGGAATCAGCCCCAGCATTTT | CASSTPRGTGGRNQPQHF
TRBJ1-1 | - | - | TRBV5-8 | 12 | TGTGCCAGCAGCTTAAGACACTCTGAAGCTTTCTTT | CASSLRHSEAFF
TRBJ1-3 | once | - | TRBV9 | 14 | TGTGCCAGCAGCGTAGGGGGGGGAGGAAACACCATATATTTT | CASSVGGGGNTIYF
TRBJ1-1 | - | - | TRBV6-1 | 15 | TGTGCCACCCAGGGATGGTGGACAAAGAACACTGAAGCTTTCTTT | CATQGWWTKNTEAFF
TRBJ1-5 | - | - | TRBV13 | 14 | TGTGCCAGCAGCTTAGGGGCCGGGGATCAGCCCCAGCATTTT | CASSLGAGDQPQHF
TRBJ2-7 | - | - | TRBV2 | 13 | TGTGCCAGCGGAGAGACGGGGGGCCACGAGCAGTACTTC | CASGETGGHEQYF
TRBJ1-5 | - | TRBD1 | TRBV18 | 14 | TGTGCCAGCCGAGGGACAGGTGAGAATCAGCCCCAGCATTTT | CASRGTGENQPQHF
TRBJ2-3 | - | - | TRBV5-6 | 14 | TGTGCCAGCAGCCACCTGAGTATAGCAGATACGCAGTATTTT | CASSHLSIADTQYF
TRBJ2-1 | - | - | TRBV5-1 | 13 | TGCGCCAGCAGCAAGACACCGGCGGATGAGCAGTTCTTC | CASSKTPADEQFF
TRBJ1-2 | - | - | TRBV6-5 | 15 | TGTGCCAGCAGTCGTACTCAAGCAGCTAACTATGGCTACACCTTC | CASSRTQAANYGYTF
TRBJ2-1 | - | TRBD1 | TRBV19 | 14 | TGTGCCAGTAGCTTTTGGACAGGAATAAATGAGCAGTTCTTC | CASSFWTGINEQFF
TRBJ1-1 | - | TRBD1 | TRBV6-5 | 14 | TGTGCCAGCAGTTGGGACAGGACGAACACTGAAGCTTTCTTT | CASSWDRTNTEAFF
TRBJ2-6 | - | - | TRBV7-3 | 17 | TGTGCCAGCAGTCCCGGGGCTAGGAGCTCTGGGGCCAACGTCCTGACTTTC | CASSPGARSSGANVLTF
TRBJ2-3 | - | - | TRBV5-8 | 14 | TGTGCCAGCAGCTTGGTACTAGGCCTTGATACGCAGTATTTT | CASSLVLGLDTQYF
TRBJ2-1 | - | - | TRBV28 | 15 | TGTGCCAGCAGTTTAGAGGCCCCCACAGATAATGAGCAGTTCTTC | CASSLEAPTDNEQFF
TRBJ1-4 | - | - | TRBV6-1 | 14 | TGTGCCAGCAGGAGGGGGGACCTGGGAGAAAAACTGTTTTTT | CASRRGDLGEKLFF
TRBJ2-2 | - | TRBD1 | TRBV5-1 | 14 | TGCGCCAGCCGGGACAGGGTCTCTGCCGGGGAGCTGTTTTTT | CASRDRVSAGELFF
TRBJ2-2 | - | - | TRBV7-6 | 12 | TGTGCCAGCAGCTCCGATCGCGGGGAGCTGTTTTTT | CASSSDRGELFF
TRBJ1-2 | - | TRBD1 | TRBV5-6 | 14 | TGTGCCAGCAGCAACCAGGACAGGGCGTCGGGCTACACCTTC | CASSNQDRASGYTF
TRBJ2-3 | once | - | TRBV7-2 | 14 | TGTGCCAGCAGCTTTACAGGTGGAAGTAGTACGCAGTATTTT | CASSFTGGSSTQYF
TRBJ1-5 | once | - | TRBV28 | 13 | TGTGCCAGCAGTGCGTATAGCAATCAGCCCCAGCATTTT | CASSAYSNQPQHF
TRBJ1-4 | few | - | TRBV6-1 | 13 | TGTGCCAGCAGACGACAGAATAATGAAAAACTGTTTTTT | CASRRQNNEKLFF
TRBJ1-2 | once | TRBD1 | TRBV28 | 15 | TGTGCCAGCAGACCCTCGGGACAGACCTTCGGGGGCTACACCTTC | CASRPSGQTFGGYTF
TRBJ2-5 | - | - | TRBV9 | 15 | TGTGCCAGCAGCGCCGGTGGACGGGGCCAAGAGACCCAGTACTTC | CASSAGGRGQETQYF
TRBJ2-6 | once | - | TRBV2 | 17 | TGTGCCAGCCCTAGAGAGGGGGGTAGCTCTGGGGCCAACGTCCTGACTTTC | CASPREGGSSGANVLTF
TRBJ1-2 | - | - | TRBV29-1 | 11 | TGCAGCGTTGCCGGTAACTATGGCTACACCTTC | CSVAGNYGYTF
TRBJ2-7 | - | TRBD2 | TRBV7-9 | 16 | TGTGCCAGCAGCCGGAGTAGCGGGAGGGGGTCCTACGAGCAGTACTTC | CASSRSSGRGSYEQYF
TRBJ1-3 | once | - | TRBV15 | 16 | TGTGCCACCAGCAGAGATGGCAGGATAGCTGGAAACACCATATATTTT | CATSRDGRIAGNTIYF
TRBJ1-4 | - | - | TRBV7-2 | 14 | TGTGCCAGCAGCTTAGACGGAGGTTGGGAAAAACTGTTTTTT | CASSLDGGWEKLFF
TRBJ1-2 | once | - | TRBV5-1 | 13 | TGCGCCAGCAGCTTCTGGGGAACGGGCGGCTACACCTTC | CASSFWGTGGYTF